Each of the 21 T cell receptor beta chains below was sequenced from the same sample in a study of cytomegalovirus exposure and HLA in healthy donors. Primers for the PCR totalled 60 Vbeta and 13 Jbeta. Produced via immunoSEQ multiplex PCR; TCRdb's table is partial and in-frame only. Here the sample spans 150,000 to 190,000 clones, roughly 82% being singletons. The sample consisted of PBMCs. The receptor source for this set is a woman aged 45-65 years in good health and CMV-seropositive.

CDR3 nucleotides: TGTGCCAGCAGTGACGGCGCGGGACCGGGGAGGGGGAGCCAGTACTTC. Its translation: CASSDGAGPGRGSQYF. The chain uses TRBV6-1 and TRBJ2-7, with D tentatively TRBD2 (7 bases). V was shortened by 3 bases and J by 10 bases, with 25 bases between the two germline ends. Germline V CDR1 and CDR2: MNHNS, SASEGT. This CDR3 has 16 residues.

This clone was seen only a few times. The chain combines TRBV5-1 with TRBJ2-1, with 8 nucleotides matching TRBD2. The CDR3 runs 14 residues. Germline V gene lookup returns CDR1 SGHRS and CDR2 YFSETQ. The J segment lost 5 bases and the V segment lost 0 bases, leaving 1 base of the junction unmatched. CDR3: CASSLAGGHNEQFF. For the CDR3, the DNA is TGCGCCAGCAGCTTGGCGGGGGGGCACAATGAGCAGTTCTTC.

A few counts support this clone. The chain recombines TRBV7-8 with TRBJ1-5; 7 nucleotides align to TRBD1. With V trimmed by 5 bases and J by 2 bases, 6 bases remained unmatched. The CDR3 loop spans 15 amino acids. The germline gives CDR1 SGHVS, CDR2 FQNEAQ. CDR3 nucleotides: TGTGCCAGCAGCCCCGGAACAGGGGGCAATCAGCCCCAGCATTTT. It yields the protein CASSPGTGGNQPQHF.

V usage is TRBV29-1 and J usage is TRBJ1-4, with TRBD1 matching 8 bases. Germline CDR1 reads SQVTM; CDR2 reads ANQGSEA. The V segment lost 3 bases and the J segment 5 bases; nucleotides outside the gene matches: 5. This CDR3 comprises 14 residues. The CDR3 sequence is CSVETGALNEKLFF. DNA of the CDR3: TGCAGCGTTGAGACAGGGGCGTTAAATGAAAAACTGTTTTTT.

The V and J genes are TRBV27 and TRBJ1-2; 7 nucleotides line up with TRBD1. Germline V gene data show CDR1 as MNHEY and CDR2 as SMNVEV (reference sequence). CDR3 length: 13 residues. The trim removed 4 bases at V and 6 bases at J, leaving 5 bases unmatched. CDR3 sequence: CASSSRTGNGYTF. The DNA for the CDR3 is TGTGCCAGCAGTTCCCGGACAGGAAATGGCTACACCTTC.

In its sample, this clone was seen once. The chain has TRBV30 and TRBJ2-3, with TRBD2 matching 10 bases. The CDR3 length is 12 residues. The J segment lost 4 bases and the V segment lost 7 bases, leaving 2 bases of the junction unmatched. Germline values: CDR1 GTSNPN, CDR2 SVGIG (reference sequence). CDR3 in amino acids: CAYSGGADTQYF. DNA of the CDR3: TGTGCCTACAGCGGGGGGGCAGATACGCAGTATTTT.

The genes are TRBV5-4 and TRBJ1-6, with D hard to call. CDR3 length equals 13 residues. The V gene's germline CDR1 is SGHNT and CDR2 YYREEE (reference sequence). V dropped 0 bases and J dropped 10 bases, with 8 bases sitting between them. The CDR3 spells CASSLERTSPLHF. The CDR3, as DNA: TGTGCCAGCAGCTTGGAGCGCACATCACCCCTCCACTTT.

This clone was counted only a few times. The chain employs TRBV27 and TRBJ1-1, with a possible D match to TRBD1 (6 bases). The CDR3 has 11 residues. Trimming removed 8 bases at V and 9 bases at J, with 13 bases between. Germline CDR1 is MNHEY and CDR2 is SMNVEV (reference sequence). The CDR3 protein is CASADGTQAFF. In DNA, the CDR3 is TGTGCCAGCGCAGACGGGACACAAGCTTTCTTT.

The chain has TRBV27 and TRBJ1-1; the D gene is possibly TRBD1 (5 bases). Germline CDR1 and CDR2: MNHEY and SMNVEV (reference sequence). V was trimmed by 0 bases and J by 0 bases, leaving 17 bases between them. The length of the CDR3 is 18 residues. CDR3 DNA sequence: TGTGCCAGCAGTTTATCGACCCCATCCACAGGAATGAACACTGAAGCTTTCTTT. Translating gives CASSLSTPSTGMNTEAFF.

The chain links TRBV6-6 to TRBJ2-1; the match to TRBD2 covers 10 bases. The germline V gene has CDR1 MNHNY and CDR2 SVGAGI (reference sequence). The CDR3 spans 16 residues. V lost 6 bases, J lost 4 bases, and 9 bases stayed unmatched. CDR3 DNA sequence: TGTGCCAGCAGACTAGCGGGGCAGGGGATATACAATGAGCAGTTCTTC. This translates into CASRLAGQGIYNEQFF.

This clone was observed a handful of times. V and J are TRBV25-1 and TRBJ2-7, with D tentatively TRBD2 (6 bases). The V and J ends lost 9 bases and 7 bases respectively, with 22 bases between them. CDR3 length: 14 amino acids. Per germline, CDR1 MGHDK and CDR2 SYGVNS. CDR3 bases: TGTGCCAGTAGATCCATGGGGATTGGGGGGGAGCAGTACTTC. Protein product: CASRSMGIGGEQYF.

The J gene is TRBJ2-6, the V gene TRBV19; 9 positions agree with TRBD1. The germline CDR1 and CDR2 sequences are LNHDA and SQIVND (reference sequence). V lost 9 bases to trimming and J lost 1 base; unmatched junction nucleotides: 7. The CDR3 has 16 amino acids. The CDR3 loop reads CASGTGTTSGANVLTF. For the CDR3, the DNA is TGTGCCAGCGGGACAGGGACCACATCTGGGGCCAACGTCCTGACTTTC.

In its sample, this clone was seen a few times. The chain has TRBV28 and TRBJ1-1, with D possibly matching TRBD1 (5 bases). The CDR3 has 15 residues. CDR1 MDHEN and CDR2 SYDVKM come from the germline V gene. V dropped 5 bases and J dropped 3 bases, with 16 bases sitting between them. CDR3 nucleotide sequence: TGTGCCAGCAGTCAACCTCGGGGGGGAGACACTGAAGCTTTCTTT. The encoded protein is CASSQPRGGDTEAFF.

The V and J genes are TRBV6-1 and TRBJ1-1; D gene ambiguous. The CDR3 extends over 15 amino acids. Germline CDR1 MNHNS, CDR2 SASEGT. Trimming took 0 bases from V and 3 from J, leaving 11 bases between them. CDR3 amino acids: CASSEARGRDTEAFF. The CDR3 DNA reads as TGTGCCAGCAGTGAAGCCCGCGGGCGGGACACTGAAGCTTTCTTT.

J is TRBJ2-6 and V is TRBV28; 9 bases match TRBD1. CDR3 size: 19 residues. The V and J ends lost 5 bases and 1 base, in that order; junction bases with no gene match: 12. Germline assignment: CDR1 MDHEN and CDR2 SYDVKM. CDR3 protein: CASSPSPGQGKSGANVLTF. CDR3 DNA sequence: TGTGCCAGCAGTCCCTCCCCCGGACAGGGGAAGTCTGGGGCCAACGTCCTGACTTTC.

The rearrangement joins TRBV23-1 to TRBJ2-2, with D tentatively TRBD2 (5 bases). TRBV23-1 is an ORF for which the function is uncertain. The ends were cut back, 0 bases at V and 0 bases at J, with 11 bases in the middle. The CDR3 consists of 17 residues. For the CDR3, the DNA is TGCGCCAGCAGTCAATCCTCGGGGTCGTCGAACACCGGGGAGCTGTTTTTT. Its protein is CASSQSSGSSNTGELFF.

V is TRBV19 and J is TRBJ1-1; 9 bases line up with TRBD1. Germline CDR1 LNHDA, CDR2 SQIVND (reference sequence). V was pared by 4 bases and J by 4 bases, with 4 bases of the junction left unmatched. The CDR3 contains 14 residues. The CDR3 region has the DNA TGTGCCAGTAGTAGGAAGACAGGGGGCACTGAAGCTTTCTTT. This encodes CASSRKTGGTEAFF.

This clone appeared once. This sequence joins TRBV30 and TRBJ1-3; the D gene is possibly TRBD1 (6 bases). The germline V gene has CDR1 GTSNPN and CDR2 SVGIG (reference sequence). Trimming left V 2 bases short and J 4 bases short, with 12 bases between. The CDR3 contains 14 residues. CDR3 region: CAWSYWTEGNTIYF. As DNA, the CDR3 is TGTGCCTGGAGTTATTGGACAGAGGGAAACACCATATATTTT.

CDR3 sequence (DNA): TGTGCCAGCAGCCCGGACCGAGCGGGGTCCTACAATGAGCAGTTCTTC. It is translated as CASSPDRAGSYNEQFF. The chain carries TRBV7-6 and TRBJ2-1; 7 bases match TRBD2. CDR1 is SGHVS and CDR2 is FNYEAQ in the germline V gene. V shed 5 bases and J 1 base; nucleotides not matched to a gene: 8. There are 16 residues in the CDR3.

This clone came up once. The chain employs TRBV20-1 and TRBJ2-1; either TRBD1 or TRBD2 may fit D (5 bases each). CDR1 is DFQATT and CDR2 is SNEGSKA in the germline V gene (reference sequence). V was shortened by 7 bases and J by 9 bases, with 13 bases between the two germline ends. The CDR3 has 11 residues. The CDR3 DNA reads TGCAGTGTTAGCGTAAGGGGTGAGCAGTTCTTC. It is translated as CSVSVRGEQFF.

This sequence joins TRBV29-1 and TRBJ1-2, with 10 bases fitting TRBD1. J lost 6 bases, V lost 7 bases, and 5 bases had no gene match. The germline CDR1 and CDR2 sequences are SQVTM and ANQGSEA. This CDR3 has 12 amino acids. CDR3 in amino acids: CSAEGQGNGYTF. The DNA of the CDR3 is TGCAGCGCCGAGGGACAGGGGAATGGCTACACCTTC.